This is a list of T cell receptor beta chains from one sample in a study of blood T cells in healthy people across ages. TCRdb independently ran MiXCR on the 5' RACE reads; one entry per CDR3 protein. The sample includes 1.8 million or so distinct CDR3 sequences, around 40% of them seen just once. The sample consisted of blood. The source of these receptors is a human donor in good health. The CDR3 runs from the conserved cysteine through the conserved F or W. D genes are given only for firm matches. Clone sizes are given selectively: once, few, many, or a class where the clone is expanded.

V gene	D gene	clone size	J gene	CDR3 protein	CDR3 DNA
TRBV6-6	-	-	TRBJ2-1	CASNFDSPSYNEQFF	TGTGCCAGCAACTTCGACTCACCCTCATACAATGAGCAGTTCTTC
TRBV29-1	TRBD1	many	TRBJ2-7	CSVEERDRGRWPYEQYF	TGCAGCGTTGAAGAGCGGGACAGGGGGCGCTGGCCCTACGAGCAGTACTTC
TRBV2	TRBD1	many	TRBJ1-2	CASRLQGAYGYTF	TGTGCCAGCAGGCTACAGGGGGCCTATGGCTACACCTTC
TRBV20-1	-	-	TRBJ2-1	CSAEDLYNEQFF	TGCAGTGCGGAAGACTTGTACAATGAGCAGTTCTTC
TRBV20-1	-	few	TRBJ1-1	CSARWGANTEAFF	TGCAGTGCTAGGTGGGGGGCGAACACTGAAGCTTTCTTT
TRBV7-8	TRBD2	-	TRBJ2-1	CASSRDYFEQFF	TGTGCCAGCAGCCGGGACTATTTCGAGCAGTTCTTC
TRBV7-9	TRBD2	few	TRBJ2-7	CASSSSSGVSYEQYF	TGTGCCAGCAGCTCGTCTAGCGGGGTCTCCTACGAGCAGTACTTC
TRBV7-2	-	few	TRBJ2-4	CASSLRIGEKDIQYF	TGTGCCAGCTCCTTACGTATCGGTGAGAAGGACATTCAGTACTTC
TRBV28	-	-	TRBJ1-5	CASSTAYDEGNQPQHF	TGTGCCAGCAGTACGGCTTACGATGAAGGCAATCAGCCCCAGCATTTT
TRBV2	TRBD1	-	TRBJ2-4	CASSEPGTGSGDIQYF	TGTGCCAGCAGTGAACCCGGGACAGGGTCGGGAGACATTCAGTACTTC